What follows are 12 T cell receptor beta chains derived from one specimen sequenced in a study of a mutant IDH1 vaccine in newly diagnosed glioma. Specified time point: week 47, end of study. Doses of 300 ug of mutant IDH1 20-mer peptide were given with topical imiquimod. Their antigens remain unidentified. The table came from immunoSEQ multiplex PCR; TCRdb's copy has only in-frame clones and leaves some out. The sample has 9,500 to 13,000 clones, around 85% seen once. The sequencing used PBMCs, collected from a glioma patient whose treatment included an IDH1 peptide vaccine. The source of these receptors is a man aged 30-40 years with glioma.

The chain employs TRBV5-1 and TRBJ1-2, with 7 bases fitting TRBD1. This CDR3 has 15 residues. Germline assignment: CDR1 SGHRS and CDR2 YFSETQ. J was trimmed by 0 bases and V by 3 bases; bases with no gene match: 5. The CDR3 DNA sequence: TGCGCCAGCAGCTCGTCTGGGACAGCTAACTATGGCTACACCTTC. This codes for CASSSSGTANYGYTF.

This chain links TRBV5-6 with TRBJ2-1, with 7 bases fitting TRBD2. Germline V lookup: CDR1 SGHDT, CDR2 YYEEEE. The CDR3 covers 14 residues. The ends lost 2 bases at V and 5 bases at J; junction bases unmatched: 4. This CDR3 is CASSLGGRNNEQFF. The CDR3 DNA follows: TGTGCCAGCAGCTTAGGCGGGAGAAACAATGAGCAGTTCTTC.

This clone showed up just once. This chain connects TRBV5-1 to TRBJ1-6, with a possible D match to TRBD1 (5 bases). Trimming pared 1 base from V and 8 bases from J, leaving 16 bases between. Per germline, CDR1 SGHRS and CDR2 YFSETQ. This CDR3 spans 16 amino acids. The CDR3 sequence: CASSLQPQGLDSPLHF. The DNA of the CDR3 is TGCGCCAGCAGCTTGCAACCCCAGGGCCTCGATTCACCCCTCCACTTT.

V is TRBV5-1 and J is TRBJ2-7, with 11 nucleotides matching TRBD2. The CDR3 is 15 amino acids. CDR1 is SGHRS, CDR2 YFSETQ, per germline. V shed 3 bases, J shed 2 bases, and the junction held 4 bases outside the gene matches. The CDR3 DNA follows: TGCGCCAGCAGCTCCGGGACTAGCGGAACCTACGAGCAGTACTTC. Protein product: CASSSGTSGTYEQYF. The complete variable domain, with remaining parts taken from reference TRBV5-1 and TRBJ2-7, reads KAGVTQTPRYLIKTRGQQVTLSCSPISGHRSVSWYQQTPGQGLQFLFEYFSETQRNKGNFPGRFSGRQFSNSRSEMNVSTLELGDSALYLCASSSGTSGTYEQYFGPGTRLTVT.

This clone was recorded only once. The chain has TRBV25-1 and TRBJ1-4; D unresolved. V dropped 1 base and J dropped 7 bases, with 1 base sitting between them. Looked up from germline, CDR1 is MGHDK and CDR2 is SYGVNS. The CDR3 is 11 amino acids. CDR3 amino acids: CASSEFEKLFF. The DNA of the CDR3 is TGTGCCAGCAGTGAATTTGAAAAACTGTTTTTT.

This sequence joins TRBV29-1 and TRBJ2-1; D gene ambiguous. This CDR3 spans 14 amino acids. Germline assignment: CDR1 SQVTM and CDR2 ANQGSEA. V lost 3 bases and J 0 bases, leaving 9 bases between the germline ends. The CDR3 loop reads CSVEDHRSYNEQFF. DNA for the CDR3: TGCAGCGTTGAGGACCACCGCTCCTACAATGAGCAGTTCTTC.

The V gene is TRBV10-1, the J gene TRBJ2-1; 7 positions match TRBD2. Germline CDR1 and CDR2: WNHNN and SYGVQD (reference sequence). The CDR3 runs to 14 residues. The V and J ends lost 5 bases and 4 bases, in that order; junction bases with no gene match: 5. CDR3 DNA: TGCGCCAGCAGTAGCGGGATCGCGTACAATGAGCAGTTCTTC. Translation: CASSSGIAYNEQFF.

The CDR3 protein is CASSSGGWDTEAFF. CDR3 coding DNA: TGCGCCAGCAGCTCTGGGGGCTGGGACACTGAAGCTTTCTTT. The gene calls are TRBV5-1 and TRBJ1-1, with TRBD1 as a possible D gene (6 bases). This CDR3 spans 14 amino acids. CDR1 is SGHRS and CDR2 is YFSETQ in the germline V gene. Trimming cost V 3 bases and J 3 bases, with 12 bases left between them.

The V and J genes are TRBV28 and TRBJ2-7; D unclear. The CDR3 contains 12 residues. V was pared by 7 bases and J by 2 bases, with 9 bases between. The germline V gene has CDR1 MDHEN and CDR2 SYDVKM. For the CDR3, the DNA is TGTGCCAGCATGGGCAGAACCTACGAGCAGTACTTC. This encodes CASMGRTYEQYF.

This clone appeared once. J is TRBJ2-7 and V is TRBV5-4; D is uncertain. This CDR3 has 15 amino acids. Germline V CDR1 and CDR2: SGHNT, YYREEE (reference sequence). Trimming shortened V by 0 bases and J by 0 bases, and 10 bases separated the two germline ends. CDR3 amino acids: CASSLERSYSYEQYF. The CDR3 DNA follows: TGTGCCAGCAGCTTGGAGCGCAGCTACTCCTACGAGCAGTACTTC.

J is TRBJ1-1 and V is TRBV7-9; D is undetermined. This CDR3 spans 14 amino acids. V lost 5 bases and J lost 1, with 11 bases in between. CDR1 is SEHNR, CDR2 FQNEAQ, per germline (reference sequence). CDR3 region: CASSQWRANTEAFF. As DNA, the CDR3 is TGTGCCAGCAGCCAATGGAGGGCGAACACTGAAGCTTTCTTT.

This sequence joins TRBV2 and TRBJ2-7, with D uncertain. Germline assignment: CDR1 SNHLY and CDR2 FYNNEI. V lost 3 bases to trimming and J lost 2 bases, with 8 bases between them. This CDR3 contains 13 residues. The CDR3 DNA is TGTGCCAGCAGTGAGTCGGGCACCTACGAGCAGTACTTC. Translating it yields CASSESGTYEQYF.